This TCR beta chain was identified during a study of T cells in Graves' hyperthyroidism and ophthalmopathy. Study results and limitations: Appearing also in blood were most of the thyroid clonotypes expanded above 0.001.

Template material for amplifying TCR beta CDR3 regions consisted of RNA transcripts. The HTBI set primed first-round TCR CDR3 RT-PCR. TCRdb processed the multiplex PCR reads anew with MiXCR; each CDR3 protein has one entry. The sample lists 450,000 to 650,000 distinct CDR3 sequences; 20% were seen once. The CDR3 extends over 15 amino acids. V was cut by 2 bases and J by 1 base, with 9 bases left in between. Regarding this clonotype: Its antigen is unidentified. This clone may be a read error of a much larger clone one base away. This CDR3 fails to terminate in the conserved phenylalanine or tryptophan, so it likely reflects a read error.

Each diagnosis drew on symptoms, thyroxine, TRAb, thyroid ultrasound and orbital computed tomography findings. From less than 13 ml of fresh peripheral blood, PBMCs were isolated. The receptor was derived from a man between 18 and 29 years old with Graves' hyperthyroidism. The chain uses TRBV12-3 or TRBV12-4 and TRBJ1-5; perhaps TRBD1 as D (5 bases). Input material: blood. The CDR3 loop is CASSLREGSNQPQHL. The DNA for the CDR3 is TGTGCCAGCAGTTTACGAGAGGGGAGCAATCAGCCCCAGCATTTG.